This TCR beta chain originates from a study of lymphopenia after photon versus proton radiotherapy. Libraries were prepared by immunoSEQ multiplex PCR; TCRdb keeps only in-frame clonotypes and omits some of them. The data contain roughly 14,000 clones, 86% of them seen just once; the ten biggest clones take up approximately 10%. This clone occurred once. The antigen is not known. This CDR3 is built from 16 residues. Germline CDR1 MNHEY, CDR2 SVGAGI. The ends lost 0 bases at V and 2 bases at J; junction bases unmatched: 1. Study-wide points: After the lymphocyte nadir, photon-treated repertoires showed oligoclonal expansion, especially of CD8+ Temra cells. Proton therapy kept repertoires fairly stable, unlike photons, which gained effector/memory cells.

The material sequenced was peripheral blood, taken from a patient treated with proton-based radiotherapy. The rearrangement links TRBV6-5 to TRBJ2-6; 7 bases line up with TRBD2. The clonotype originates from a man in his sixties or seventies with pancreatic cancer. The CDR3 loop reads CASSYSGGTGANVLTF. In DNA form, the CDR3 reads TGTGCCAGCAGTTACTCGGGGGGGACTGGGGCCAACGTCCTGACTTTC.